This T cell receptor beta chain originates from a study of T cells in Graves' hyperthyroidism and ophthalmopathy. Diagnoses were established using clinical symptoms, serum thyroxine and TRAb, thyroid ultrasound and orbital computed tomography. Germline values: CDR1 MDHEN, CDR2 SYDVKM. V was shortened by 2 bases and J by 5 bases, with 12 bases between the two germline ends. The CDR3 is 14 amino acids. Amplified TCR beta CDR3 regions came from RNA transcripts. In the first-round RT-PCR of the TCR CDR3, the HTBI primer set was used. TCRdb reprocessed the multiplex PCR reads with MiXCR, giving one entry per CDR3 protein. The sample comprises roughly 630,000 distinct CDR3 sequences, less than 20% of which are singletons, and 7.3% rests with the top ten. This clonotype showed up many times. The antigen is not known. Study results and limitations: Before onset, by a median of approximately 6.8 months, the model predicted ophthalmopathy.

The chain uses TRBV28 and TRBJ1-1; D is possibly TRBD1 (5 bases). The receptor comes from a woman aged 25 to 39 with Graves' hyperthyroidism. Sequenced: blood. The CDR3 sequence is CASSLPGRMTEAFF. The CDR3 nucleotides read TGTGCCAGCAGTTTACCGGGACGGATGACTGAAGCTTTCTTT.